Shown below are 28 T cell receptor beta chains from a single sample sequenced in a study of T cells after yellow fever vaccination. TCRdb recomputed calls from the 5' RACE reads with MiXCR, one row per CDR3 protein. The sample has about 300,000 distinct CDR3 sequences; about 10% are singletons. The starting material was CD4+ T cells sorted from PBMCs, obtained 5 days after the yellow fever booster vaccination. These receptors were collected from a man aged 18 to 30 who received the YFV17D yellow fever vaccine.

The rearrangement joins TRBV18 to TRBJ1-3, with unresolved D. The CDR3 has 16 amino acids. Germline CDR1 reads KGHSH; CDR2 reads LQKENI. V lost 2 bases to trimming and J lost 0 bases, with 11 bases between them. The CDR3 DNA is TGTGCCAGCTCACCATCTCTCGGTAGCTCTGGAAACACCATATATTTT. Its protein is CASSPSLGSSGNTIYF.

This clonotype turned up a few times. The V and J genes are TRBV5-1 and TRBJ2-7; 11 bases are shared with TRBD1. The germline CDR1 and CDR2 sequences are SGHRS and YFSETQ. The trim removed 4 bases at V and 0 bases at J, leaving 9 bases unmatched. The CDR3 consists of 17 residues. The CDR3 DNA is TGCGCCAGCAGCCCCGGGGGGACAGGGGGGAGCTCCTACGAGCAGTACTTC. Its protein is CASSPGGTGGSSYEQYF.

This chain uses TRBV7-2 with TRBJ1-4; D is unresolved. The CDR3 consists of 16 residues. Deletions cut 2 bases from V and 5 bases from J, with 15 bases between. Germline values: CDR1 SGHTA, CDR2 FQGNSA. The CDR3 loop reads CASSLSLRAKNEKLFF. CDR3 nucleotides: TGTGCCAGCAGCTTATCTTTGAGGGCCAAAAATGAAAAACTGTTTTTT.

About this clonotype itself: A read error may explain this, as a much larger clone is one base away. The chain couples TRBV10-3 to TRBJ1-2; possible D gene TRBD1, 6 bases. The CDR3 loop spans 12 amino acids. Germline V gene lookup returns CDR1 ENHRY and CDR2 SYGVKD. DNA of the CDR3: TGTGCCTTCAGTACAGGACGGGGGCAGGCATCCTTC. The encoded protein is CAFSTGRGQASF.

This clonotype appeared a few times. The CDR3 loop is CASSRDRSDYEQYV. The CDR3 bases are TGTGCCAGCTCACGGGACAGGTCTGACTACGAGCAGTACGTC. The chain links TRBV18 to TRBJ2-7; TRBD1 matches 8 bases. The CDR3 covers 14 residues. J was trimmed by 3 bases and V by 4 bases; bases with no gene match: 5. The germline V gene encodes CDR1 KGHSH and CDR2 LQKENI.

Only a few counts were recorded for this clonotype. This rearrangement joins TRBV18 to TRBJ1-5, with a tentative D call TRBD1 (6 bases). Germline V gives CDR1 KGHSH, CDR2 LQKENI. The length of the CDR3 is 14 residues. V was clipped by 5 bases and J by 0 bases, with 8 bases between them. The CDR3 bases are TGTGCCAGCTCAGGACAGAATAGCAATCAGCCCCAGCATTTT. Protein product: CASSGQNSNQPQHF.

The chain carries TRBV15 and TRBJ1-2; 7 nucleotides match TRBD1. Germline-derived CDR1 and CDR2 are LNHNV and YYDKDF (reference sequence). This CDR3 contains 16 residues. J lost 6 bases, V lost 0 bases, and 10 bases had no gene match. This CDR3 is CATSRDASTGNHGYTF. CDR3 bases: TGTGCCACCAGCAGAGACGCCTCGACAGGGAACCATGGCTACACCTTC.

CDR3 sequence (DNA): TGTGCCAGCAGCTTGGCCGCCCGGGATACGCAGTATTTT. The encoded protein is CASSLAARDTQYF. The chain joins TRBV7-2 to TRBJ2-3; the D is unclear. V shed 3 bases and J shed 6 bases, with 10 bases lying between them. CDR3 length equals 13 residues. The germline V gene has CDR1 SGHTA and CDR2 FQGNSA.

This clonotype occurred many times. The J gene is TRBJ1-5, the V gene TRBV2; the D gene is possibly TRBD1 (6 bases). The V gene's germline CDR1 is SNHLY and CDR2 FYNNEI. The CDR3 has 14 amino acids. Trimming left V 1 base short and J 6 bases short, with 10 bases between. In DNA, the CDR3 is TGTGCCAGCAGTGAAGAACCAGGGGCTCAGCCCCAGCATTTT. It encodes CASSEEPGAQPQHF.

The rearrangement links TRBV19 to TRBJ1-2; D is uncertain. The V gene's germline CDR1 is LNHDA and CDR2 SQIVND (reference sequence). CDR3 length: 12 residues. The ends were cut back, 11 bases at V and 8 bases at J, with 18 bases in the middle. The CDR3 reads CASSQGLEGYTF. The CDR3 nucleotides are TGTGCCTCCAGCCAAGGGTTGGAGGGCTACACCTTC.

This clonotype was picked up a small number of times. This chain links TRBV5-8 with TRBJ2-3; 10 bases align to TRBD1. Unmatched junction bases numbered 5, after V lost 1 base and J lost 3 bases. Germline CDR1 and CDR2: SGHTS and YDEGEE. CDR3 length: 16 amino acids. The chain's CDR3 is CASSLPGTGVTDTQYF. The CDR3 nucleotides are TGTGCCAGCAGCTTGCCGGGGACAGGGGTGACAGATACGCAGTATTTT.

V and J are TRBV7-9 and TRBJ2-3; TRBD1 is a possible D gene (5 bases). The V end lost 2 bases, the J end lost 6 bases, and 12 bases lay between the germline ends. The CDR3 runs to 14 residues. CDR1 and CDR2 (germline): SEHNR, FQNEAQ (reference sequence). In DNA form, the CDR3 reads TGTGCCAGCAGCTTAAGACAGACCAGGGATACGCAGTATTTT. This gives the protein CASSLRQTRDTQYF.

This clonotype was seen a few times. The V gene is TRBV7-2, the J gene TRBJ1-2; D is uncertain. There are 14 residues in the CDR3. From germline, CDR1 is SGHTA and CDR2 FQGNSA. V gave up 5 bases and J gave up 4 bases, with 14 bases separating them. The CDR3 protein is CASSQTTGAYGYTF. The CDR3 DNA sequence: TGTGCCAGCAGCCAGACCACGGGCGCCTATGGCTACACCTTC.

The chain employs TRBV6-6 and TRBJ1-4; D not certain. In germline, CDR1 is MNHNY, CDR2 SVGAGI (reference sequence). This CDR3 is built from 15 residues. Trimming stripped 10 bases from V and 0 bases from J, with 15 bases between. The CDR3 DNA reads TGTGCCACCGTCGGCGCTCTAGCAACTAATGAAAAACTGTTTTTT. It yields the protein CATVGALATNEKLFF.

This clonotype was recorded at least ten times. This chain joins TRBV12-3 or TRBV12-4 and TRBJ1-1; D remains ambiguous. Trimming took off 7 bases at V and 3 bases at J, with 9 bases between the two ends. The CDR3 is 12 amino acids. The CDR3 nucleotides are TGTGCCAGCACCCAAGTGGACACTGAAGCTTTCTTT. Amino acids: CASTQVDTEAFF.

The gene calls are TRBV30 and TRBJ1-5; 8 positions match TRBD1. The CDR3 totals 14 residues. The V segment lost 5 bases and the J segment 7 bases; nucleotides outside the gene matches: 10. Germline CDR1 reads GTSNPN; CDR2 reads SVGIG (reference sequence). The CDR3 sequence is CAWGKDRGGQPQHF. As DNA, the CDR3 is TGTGCCTGGGGAAAAGACAGGGGAGGACAGCCCCAGCATTTT.

This clonotype was observed a few times. This rearrangement joins TRBV10-3 to TRBJ1-1; D unclear. The V gene's germline CDR1 is ENHRY and CDR2 SYGVKD. This CDR3 is built from 14 residues. Trimming cost V 1 base and J 4 bases, with 10 bases left between them. CDR3 DNA sequence: TGTGCCATCAGTGAGTACACAGAAGGCACTGAAGCTTTCTTT. Protein sequence: CAISEYTEGTEAFF.

This clonotype has a handful of counts. This chain connects TRBV5-1 to TRBJ2-5; TRBD2 aligns across 9 bases. CDR3 length: 14 amino acids. J was trimmed by 5 bases and V by 4 bases; bases with no gene match: 6. Germline V gene lookup returns CDR1 SGHRS and CDR2 YFSETQ. The CDR3 bases are TGCGCCAGCAGCGAAGGACTAGCGATGGAGACCCAGTACTTC. It encodes CASSEGLAMETQYF.

The gene calls are TRBV5-1 and TRBJ2-5, with 11 nucleotides matching TRBD2. V shed 2 bases, J shed 1 base, and the junction held 4 bases outside the gene matches. CDR1 and CDR2 (germline): SGHRS, YFSETQ. There are 16 residues in the CDR3. This CDR3 reads CASSFMTSGVQETQYF. The CDR3 coding sequence is TGCGCCAGCAGCTTCATGACTAGCGGGGTCCAAGAGACCCAGTACTTC.

The table lists this clonotype with many counts. It is unclear where the CDR3 begins or ends on the DNA, so no DNA is shown, and the CDR3 is as TCRdb lists it. The chain combines TRBV28 with TRBJ2-4; TRBD1 is taken as the D call from the table, unchecked against the DNA. Both ends counted, the CDR3 spans 14 residues. Germline V CDR1 and CDR2: MDHEN, SYDVKM. CDR3: CASSSSGQGHIQYF.

This clonotype is categorized as medium-sized. The chain links TRBV3-1 to TRBJ1-6, with 12 positions matching TRBD1. The CDR3 contains 14 residues. Germline V gene data show CDR1 as LGHDT and CDR2 as YNNKEL (reference sequence). V lost 3 bases to trimming and J lost 10 bases; unmatched junction nucleotides: 1. The CDR3 sequence is CASSQGTGGSPLHF. The CDR3 coding sequence is TGTGCCAGCAGCCAGGGGACAGGGGGCTCACCCCTCCACTTT. The full variable domain, rest sourced from reference TRBV3-1 and TRBJ1-6, is DTAVSQTPKYLVTQMGNDKSIKCEQNLGHDTMYWYKQDSKKFLKIMFSYNNKELIINETVPNRFSPKSPDKAHLNLHINSLELGDSAVYFCASSQGTGGSPLHFGNGTRLTVT.

This chain joins TRBV20-1 and TRBJ1-1; maybe TRBD1 (5 bases). Looked up from germline, CDR1 is DFQATT and CDR2 is SNEGSKA (reference sequence). The CDR3 has 14 amino acids. The V gene lost 5 bases and the J gene lost 9 bases, with 22 bases spanning the gap. This chain's CDR3 is CSALSGVGTGKAFF. The DNA for the CDR3 is TGCAGTGCTCTTAGCGGAGTAGGGACGGGTAAAGCTTTCTTT.

This clonotype was seen at least ten times. The rearrangement links TRBV10-3 to TRBJ1-1; D remains unclear. V was trimmed by 6 bases and J by 5 bases, leaving 16 bases between them. This CDR3 region has 14 residues. Germline lookup yields CDR1 ENHRY and CDR2 SYGVKD. The CDR3 sequence: CAIRQGPMGTEAFF. In nucleotides, the CDR3 is TGTGCCATCAGACAAGGGCCCATGGGGACTGAAGCTTTCTTT.

The V and J genes are TRBV7-2 and TRBJ2-5; either TRBD1 or TRBD2 may fit D (5 bases each). Trimming pared 5 bases from V and 4 bases from J, leaving 14 bases between. CDR1 SGHTA and CDR2 FQGNSA come from the germline V gene. The CDR3 totals 14 residues. The CDR3 loop is CASSDGARSETQYF. The DNA of the CDR3 is TGTGCCAGCAGCGACGGGGCTAGGTCAGAGACCCAGTACTTC.

This clonotype came up many times. The chain joins TRBV5-1 to TRBJ2-2; D might be TRBD1 (5 bases). The germline CDR1 and CDR2 sequences are SGHRS and YFSETQ. V was trimmed by 1 base and J by 3 bases, leaving 13 bases between them. This CDR3 spans 16 amino acids. The CDR3 loop is CASSLYPGLDTGELFF. The CDR3 coding sequence is TGCGCCAGCAGCTTGTATCCAGGGCTGGACACCGGGGAGCTGTTTTTT.

In its sample, this clonotype was seen a few times. The rearrangement uses TRBV7-8 and TRBJ1-1, with TRBD1 matching 7 bases. Germline V lookup: CDR1 SGHVS, CDR2 FQNEAQ. This CDR3 is built from 16 residues. With 5 bases clipped from V and 0 bases from J, the junction kept 9 bases outside the gene matches. The CDR3 DNA reads TGTGCCAGCAGCCTCAGGACAGGACAGATGAACACTGAAGCTTTCTTT. Encoded protein: CASSLRTGQMNTEAFF.

This clonotype was seen more than once but under ten times. CDR3 in amino acids: CASSLSGLTEAFF. As DNA, the CDR3 is TGTGCCAGCAGCTTATCAGGTTTAACTGAAGCTTTCTTT. The gene calls are TRBV7-6 and TRBJ1-1, with D uncertain. Germline loops: CDR1 SGHVS, CDR2 FNYEAQ. The CDR3 is 13 amino acids. Deletions cut 2 bases from V and 5 bases from J, with 9 bases between.

This clonotype was found a few times. The chain couples TRBV4-3 to TRBJ2-3, with D perhaps matching TRBD2 (6 bases). V lost 3 bases and J lost 5, with 9 bases in between. This CDR3 has 13 amino acids. CDR1 is LGHNA, CDR2 YSLEER, per germline. The CDR3 protein is CASSHRAGDTQYF. CDR3 sequence (DNA): TGCGCCAGCAGCCATCGAGCGGGAGATACGCAGTATTTT.